This T cell receptor (beta chain) was identified during a study of T cells in Graves' hyperthyroidism and ophthalmopathy (dated by TCRdb to the late 2010s). For context, the study as a whole: Peripheral blood was collected at initial diagnosis, before any treatment. To identify distinguishing TCR V-J signatures, a discovery cohort of 95 to 100 patients was used, comprising 43 with Graves' ophthalmopathy and approximately 57 with stable Graves' hyperthyroidism. Whether ophthalmopathy could be predicted prospectively was tested in an independent validation cohort made up of 18 hyperthyroidism patients plus 17 patients who later progressed to ophthalmopathy. For training and testing, the roughly 93 patients in the discovery cohort were randomly divided in a 7:3 ratio. In about 6 Graves' hyperthyroidism patients, the study also compared T-cell repertoires from thyroid tissue with T-cell repertoires from blood. Once sampling was done, hyperthyroidism patients were given methimazole at a starting dose of 30 mg daily, whereas ophthalmopathy patients were given high-dose intravenous methylprednisolone. The paper describes TCR Vbeta CDR3 sequencing of 135 peripheral blood samples, made up of roughly 40 ophthalmopathy patients, approximately 76 hyperthyroidism patients and 17 progressor patients.

Amplification of TCR beta CDR3 regions was carried out from RNA transcripts. A first-round RT-PCR of the TCR CDR3 used the HTBI primer set with the Qiagen OneStep RT-PCR kit. The libraries were constructed in a second round of multiplex PCR and then size-selected and purified. The libraries were sequenced on an Illumina HiSeq2000 using paired-end 100 bp reads. Turning to the authors' computational methods: SOAPnuke was used to process the raw data, with reads discarded if the reads contained adapters or uncalled bases, had a mean Phred below 15, or lacked an exact constant-primer or identifier match. COPE v1.2.5 was used to merge high-quality paired reads, and clonotypes were defined as unique nucleotide sequences. MiTCR v1.1 was used to align the clonotypes against IMGT TRBV, TRBD and TRBJ reference segments. Analysis was restricted to V-J combinations with a frequency above 0.0001, which covered about 99% of repertoires. A TCS score was defined as the ratio of F50 (clonal expansion) to E x V (chaos), with BLOSUM62-based TCRdist applied between CDR3 peptides within each V-J. Welch's t-statistics and random forest reduced roughly 530 V-J features to roughly 13, which were used in a naive Bayes classifier (R e1071). TCRdb passed the public sequencing reads through fastp at Q25 and MiXCR, retaining productive beta sequences. Rows are unified per CDR3 protein, each entry keeping the most common DNA and genes. For this entry, the V and J calls and clone size follow TCRdb and not the study's own pipeline. Recorded for this sample are over 200,000 distinct CDR3 sequences; about 16% of them occurred a single time. The ten largest clones capture roughly 44% of the sample.

Here is what the overall study found, with its caveats: Most expanded thyroid clonotypes (frequency above 0.001) were also detected in blood, a finding suggesting that blood repertoires may reflect thyroid immune responses. A 13 V-J signature model separated ophthalmopathy from stable hyperthyroidism, with nearly 90% sensitivity and roughly 82% specificity in cross-validation and 80%/75% in testing. In validation, progression to ophthalmopathy was predicted by the model with 70.59% sensitivity and 72% to 80% specificity, a median of around 5.9 months before onset. Sample size was not statistically predetermined, and investigators were not blinded to group allocation.

A patient counted as having stable Graves' hyperthyroidism if no progression to ophthalmopathy occurred over 18 months of follow-up. Hyperthyroidism patients were newly diagnosed, with disease duration under 2 months, and aged 18 to 65 years. Any patient with an uncontrolled infection, another autoimmune disease, pregnancy or lactation was excluded. Diagnoses were established on the basis of clinical symptoms, serum thyroxine and TRAb, thyroid ultrasound, and orbital computed tomography. PBMCs were isolated from 10 ml of fresh peripheral blood by Ficoll-Paque density gradient centrifugation. Total RNA was extracted using Trizol reagent, and RNA quality was assessed on an Agilent 2100 Bioanalyzer. Note on this clonotype: This clone's antigen is unknown. Because the CDR3 is missing its conserved closing phenylalanine or tryptophan, this is likely a read error.

Between the V and J ends, shortened by 4 bases and 3 bases respectively, the junction contains 13 bases. The germline V gene (reference sequence) yields SEHNR for CDR1 and FQNEAQ for CDR2. Inclusive of both ends, the CDR3 amounts to 15 amino acids. Kept here is only the CDR3 DNA, which spans 45 bases and is read in frame from base 1. Material for sequencing was blood. The rearrangement combines TRBV7-9 with TRBJ1-5; the D gene lacks a confident call. The receptor's source is a middle-aged man with Graves' hyperthyroidism. CDR3 sequence: CASSSGSGFNQPQHL. In nucleotides, the sequence is TGTGCCAGCAGCTCGGGGTCGGGCTTCAATCAGCCCCAGCATCTT.